The clone carrying this T cell receptor beta chain was recorded at least ten times. Its antigen is not identified. The source of the sample is a study of response to subunit inactivated influenza vaccine. Study results and caveats: With each seasonal influenza vaccination, the authors suggested, few new T cells are recruited.

A single record per CDR3 protein comes from TCRdb applying MiXCR to the RT-PCR reads. The table lists roughly 670,000 distinct CDR3 sequences, 12% to 15% of them singletons. The sequencing used PBMCs from blood, collected less than 15 days before vaccination. The origin of this receptor is a man between 50 and 59 years old who received an inactivated influenza vaccine.

As DNA, the CDR3 is TGTGCCAGCACGGGTGAAGGTGGGACACCGGTTTACGAGCAGTACTTC. Amino acid sequence: CASTGEGGTPVYEQYF. The chain carries TRBV12-3 or TRBV12-4 and TRBJ2-7, with D possibly TRBD1 on 6 matching bases. This CDR3 contains 16 residues. The V end lost 7 bases, the J end lost 4 bases, and 23 bases lay between the germline ends.